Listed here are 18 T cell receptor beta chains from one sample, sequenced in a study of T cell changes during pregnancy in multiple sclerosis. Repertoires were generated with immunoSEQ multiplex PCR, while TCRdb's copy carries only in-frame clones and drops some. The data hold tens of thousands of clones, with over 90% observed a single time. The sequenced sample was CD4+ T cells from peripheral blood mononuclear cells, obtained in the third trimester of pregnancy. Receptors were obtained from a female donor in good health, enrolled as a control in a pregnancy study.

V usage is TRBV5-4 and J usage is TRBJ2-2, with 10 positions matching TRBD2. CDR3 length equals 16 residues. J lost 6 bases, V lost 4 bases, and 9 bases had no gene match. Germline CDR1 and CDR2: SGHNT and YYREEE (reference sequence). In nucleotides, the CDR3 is TGTGCCAGCAGCCCAACCAGCGGGGGGGCCGCCGGGGAGCTGTTTTTT. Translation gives CASSPTSGGAAGELFF.

The CDR3, as DNA: TGTGCCAGCAGGGGAGGAATGCAAAACACTGAAGCTTTCTTT. It encodes CASRGGMQNTEAFF. The rearrangement uses TRBV6-5 and TRBJ1-1; D gene unclear. V lost 6 bases, J lost 2 bases, and 13 bases lay in between. This CDR3 comprises 14 residues. CDR1 and CDR2 (germline): MNHEY, SVGAGI.

CDR3 sequence (DNA): TGTGCCAGCAGCTTGTACAGCCAAGGGAGCTATGGCTACACCTTC. Residues: CASSLYSQGSYGYTF. The chain combines TRBV5-5 with TRBJ1-2; D remains unclear. In germline, CDR1 is SGHKS, CDR2 YYEKEE (reference sequence). V gave up 1 base and J gave up 4 bases, with 14 bases separating them. There are 15 residues in the CDR3.

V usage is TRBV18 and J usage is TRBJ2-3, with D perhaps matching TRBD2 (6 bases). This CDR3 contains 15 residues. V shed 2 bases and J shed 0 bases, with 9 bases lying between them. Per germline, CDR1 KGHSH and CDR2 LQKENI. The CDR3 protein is CASSPVLASTDTQYF. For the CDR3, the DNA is TGTGCCAGCTCACCAGTGCTAGCGAGCACAGATACGCAGTATTTT.

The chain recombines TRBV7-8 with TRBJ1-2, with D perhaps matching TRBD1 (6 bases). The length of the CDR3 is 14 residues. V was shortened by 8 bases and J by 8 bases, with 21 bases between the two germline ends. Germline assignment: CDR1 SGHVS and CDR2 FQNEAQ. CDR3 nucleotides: TGTGCCAGCCGGATGGGGGGCGCGGGAGGGGGCTACACCTTC. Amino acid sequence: CASRMGGAGGGYTF.

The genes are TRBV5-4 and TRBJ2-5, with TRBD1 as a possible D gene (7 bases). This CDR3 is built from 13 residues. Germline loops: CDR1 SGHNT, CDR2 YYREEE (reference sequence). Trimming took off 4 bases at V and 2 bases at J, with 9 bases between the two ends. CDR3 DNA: TGTGCCAGCAGCGCGGGACAGCAAGAGACCCAGTACTTC. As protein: CASSAGQQETQYF.

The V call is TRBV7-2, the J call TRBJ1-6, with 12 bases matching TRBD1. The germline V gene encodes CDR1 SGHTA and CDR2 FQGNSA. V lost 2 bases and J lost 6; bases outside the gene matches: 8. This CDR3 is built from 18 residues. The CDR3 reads CASSLLGTGGGANSPLHF. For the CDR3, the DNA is TGTGCCAGCAGCTTATTGGGGACAGGGGGCGGTGCTAATTCACCCCTCCACTTT.

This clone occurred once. The CDR3 DNA reads TGTGCCAGCAGTTCCCTCACTTTTCGGACAGGAGTAGAAGCTTTCTTT. It encodes CASSSLTFRTGVEAFF. The chain combines TRBV28 with TRBJ1-1; 7 bases map to TRBD1. The CDR3 totals 16 residues. Germline V gene lookup returns CDR1 MDHEN and CDR2 SYDVKM. The V and J ends lost 4 bases and 8 bases, in that order; junction bases with no gene match: 16.

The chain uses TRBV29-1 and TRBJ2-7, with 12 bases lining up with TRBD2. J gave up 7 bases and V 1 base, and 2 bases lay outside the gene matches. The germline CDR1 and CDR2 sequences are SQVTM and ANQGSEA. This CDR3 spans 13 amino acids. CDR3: CSVEGLAGVEQYF. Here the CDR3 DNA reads TGCAGCGTTGAAGGACTAGCGGGGGTGGAGCAGTACTTC.

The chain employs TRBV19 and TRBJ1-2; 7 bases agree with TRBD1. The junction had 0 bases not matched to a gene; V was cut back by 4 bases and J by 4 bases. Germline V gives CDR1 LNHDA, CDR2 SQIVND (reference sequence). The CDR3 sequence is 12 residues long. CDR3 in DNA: TGTGCCAGTAGTAACAGGGGCTATGGCTACACCTTC. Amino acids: CASSNRGYGYTF.

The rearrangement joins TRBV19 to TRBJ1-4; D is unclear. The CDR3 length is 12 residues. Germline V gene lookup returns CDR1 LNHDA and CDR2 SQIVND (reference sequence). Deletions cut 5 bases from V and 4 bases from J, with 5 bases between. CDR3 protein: CASSQVNEKLFF. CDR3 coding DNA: TGTGCCAGTAGTCAGGTTAATGAAAAACTGTTTTTT.

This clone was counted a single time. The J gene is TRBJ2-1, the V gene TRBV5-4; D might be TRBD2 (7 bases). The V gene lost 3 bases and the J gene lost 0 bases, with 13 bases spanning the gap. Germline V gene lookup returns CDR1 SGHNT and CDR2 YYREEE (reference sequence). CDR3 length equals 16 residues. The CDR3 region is CASSSRGGSSYNEQFF. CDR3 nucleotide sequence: TGTGCCAGCAGCTCAAGGGGGGGGAGCTCCTACAATGAGCAGTTCTTC. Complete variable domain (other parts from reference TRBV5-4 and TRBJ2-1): ETGVTQSPTHLIKTRGQQVTLRCSSQSGHNTVSWYQQALGQGPQFIFQYYREEENGRGNFPPRFSGLQFPNYSSELNVNALELDDSALYLCASSSRGGSSYNEQFFGPGTRLTVL.

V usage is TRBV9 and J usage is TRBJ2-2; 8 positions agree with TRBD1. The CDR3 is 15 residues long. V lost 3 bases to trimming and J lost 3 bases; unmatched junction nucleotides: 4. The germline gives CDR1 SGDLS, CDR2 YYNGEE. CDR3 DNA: TGTGCCAGCAGCGCCGGGACAGGATACACCGGGGAGCTGTTTTTT. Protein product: CASSAGTGYTGELFF.

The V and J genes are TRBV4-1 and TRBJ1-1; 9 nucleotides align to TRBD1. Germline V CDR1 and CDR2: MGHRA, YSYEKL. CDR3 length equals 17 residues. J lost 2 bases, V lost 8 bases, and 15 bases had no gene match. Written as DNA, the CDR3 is TGCGCCAGCCGCGACCAGGGGACAGGGTATTCCAACACTGAAGCTTTCTTT. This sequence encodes CASRDQGTGYSNTEAFF.

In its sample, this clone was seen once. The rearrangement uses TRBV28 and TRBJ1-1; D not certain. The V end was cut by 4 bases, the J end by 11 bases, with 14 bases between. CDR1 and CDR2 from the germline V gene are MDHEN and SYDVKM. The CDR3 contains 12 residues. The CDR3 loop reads CASSSLGWEAFF. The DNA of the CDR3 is TGTGCCAGCAGTTCACTAGGCTGGGAGGCTTTCTTT.

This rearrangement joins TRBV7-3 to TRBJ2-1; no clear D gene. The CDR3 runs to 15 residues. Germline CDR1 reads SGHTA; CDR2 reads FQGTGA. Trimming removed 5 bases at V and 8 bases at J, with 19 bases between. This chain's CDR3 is CASSLSPKSSHEQFF. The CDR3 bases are TGTGCCAGCAGCCTCTCCCCTAAGAGTTCACATGAGCAGTTCTTC.

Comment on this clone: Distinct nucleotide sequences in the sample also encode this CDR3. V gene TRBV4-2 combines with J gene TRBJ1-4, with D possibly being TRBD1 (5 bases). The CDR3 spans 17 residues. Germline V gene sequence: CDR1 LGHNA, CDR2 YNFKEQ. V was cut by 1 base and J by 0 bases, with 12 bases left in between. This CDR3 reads CASSQVWQGPTNEKLFF. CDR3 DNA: TGTGCCAGCAGCCAAGTCTGGCAGGGCCCAACTAATGAAAAACTGTTTTTT.

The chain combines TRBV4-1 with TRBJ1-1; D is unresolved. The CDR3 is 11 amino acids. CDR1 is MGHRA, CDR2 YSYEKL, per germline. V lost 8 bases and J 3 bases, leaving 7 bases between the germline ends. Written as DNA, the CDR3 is TGCGCCAGCGGGCGGGACACTGAAGCTTTCTTT. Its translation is CASGRDTEAFF.